This T cell receptor beta chain was found in a study of T-cell reconstitution after alpha-beta-depleted transplantation in children. Construction of the TCRbeta library involved unique molecular identifiers. TCRdb ran MiXCR on the PCR reads and lists one entry per CDR3 protein. This sample has 490,000 or so distinct CDR3 sequences; under 15% occur once, and the top ten carry under 7%. The length of the CDR3 is 16 residues. After removal of 4 bases from V and 1 base from J, the junction contained 6 bases not matched to a gene. Germline CDR1 and CDR2: SGDLS and YYNGEE. This clonotype was found a few times.

Sequencing used PBMCs from the stem cell graft donor, obtained from the stem cell graft. The chain links TRBV9 to TRBJ2-1; the match to TRBD2 covers 9 bases. This receptor was obtained from a human donor who donated a stem cell graft to a child with combined immunodeficiency. The CDR3 sequence is CASSPPSGVSYNEQFF. The CDR3, as DNA: TGTGCCAGCAGCCCACCTAGCGGGGTGTCCTACAATGAGCAGTTCTTC.